A single T cell receptor (beta chain) is shown here with its context. Its antigen is not known. CDR1 and CDR2 (germline): SQVTM, ANQGSEA. Between the trimmed V and J ends, which lost 6 bases and 3 bases, there was a span of 12 bases. The length of the CDR3 is 13 residues. Sequencing was performed with immunoSEQ multiplex PCR; in TCRdb, only in-frame clones are kept and a portion is missing. The sample has about 71,000 clones, about 94% seen once. This record belongs to a study of cytomegalovirus exposure and HLA in healthy donors. Regarding the study as a whole: Most TCR sequences were rare, but some public TCRs occurred in many donors. In a later analysis, first-cohort TCR clusters were found to tend to co-occur in the approximately 120 validation repertoires.

The sequencing input was PBMCs. The genes are TRBV29-1 and TRBJ1-5; no reliable D call. This clonotype was obtained from a woman aged 18-29 years in good health and CMV-seronegative. The CDR3 DNA sequence: TGCAGCGTAGCAGACGGGATCAATCAGCCCCAGCATTTT. Translated: CSVADGINQPQHF.